Reported below is one TCR beta chain. Its antigen is currently unknown. The data were obtained in a study of OX40 agonist ivuxolimab in advanced cancers. Study-wide context: Prior therapy, whether anti-PD-1, anti-PD-L1 or anti-CTLA-4, was allowed, and under 50% had some. Overall study findings and caveats: Circulating CD4+ and CD8+ T cells showed clonal expansion by week 6 at 0.1 to 3.0 mg/kg. Low normalized T-cell clonal expansion was also seen in some nonresponders. The study found that CD8+ T cells averaged more expanded clones than CD4+.

TCRdb's table, derived via immunoSEQ multiplex PCR, lists solely in-frame clones and lacks some. The table has more than 60,000 clones, about 80% seen once; the top ten hold 3.5% to 5%. Trimming stripped 6 bases from V and 7 bases from J, with 12 bases between. Germline CDR1 reads DFQATT; CDR2 reads SNEGSKA (reference sequence). The CDR3 has 11 amino acids. This chain joins TRBV20-1 and TRBJ1-1; D is uncertain. Specimen: CD4+ or CD8+ T cells sorted from blood, collected in a trial of the OX40 agonist ivuxolimab. The receptor was isolated from an adult with an advanced solid tumor such as melanoma, head and neck, liver or kidney cancer. The CDR3 protein is CSAEPQLEAFF. The CDR3 DNA sequence: TGCAGTGCCGAACCACAGCTTGAAGCTTTCTTT.